This TCR beta chain appears in the sequencing data of a study of prognosis after radiotherapy for stage I lung cancer. Study information: The study included around 14 patients with newly diagnosed primary stage I lung tumors and several with oligometastatic NSCLC after surgical resection of the primary tumor. Therapy given concurrently with stereotactic body radiotherapy reached no patient. Broader study findings: After stereotactic body radiation therapy, patients with later distant metastases showed lower Shannon entropy. Reduced unique TCR clone counts were recorded after stereotactic body radiation therapy, with a median of 10,088 versus 6,861.

Researchers used two-round multiplex PCR to amplify TCR beta CDR3 starting from genomic DNA. First-round PCR used primers specific to each TRBV and TRBJ gene. TCRdb re-derived calls from the multiplex PCR reads in MiXCR, one entry per CDR3 protein. The profile covers around 30,000 distinct CDR3 sequences, with about 34% appearing a single time and 16% taken by the ten largest. The CDR3 totals 15 residues. V was pared by 0 bases and J by 6 bases, with 5 bases of the junction left unmatched. Germline V gene lookup returns CDR1 LGHNA and CDR2 YNFKEQ. This clonotype was counted ten times or more. Its antigen is not known.

The gene calls are TRBV4-2 and TRBJ2-1; 7 bases align to TRBD1. The sequence was obtained from a donor aged 50 or older with non-small cell lung cancer. The material was PBMCs, obtained before or after stereotactic body radiation therapy (not recorded which). The CDR3 is CASSQEGAGGNEQFF. For the CDR3, the DNA is TGTGCCAGCAGCCAAGAGGGAGCAGGGGGCAATGAGCAGTTCTTC.